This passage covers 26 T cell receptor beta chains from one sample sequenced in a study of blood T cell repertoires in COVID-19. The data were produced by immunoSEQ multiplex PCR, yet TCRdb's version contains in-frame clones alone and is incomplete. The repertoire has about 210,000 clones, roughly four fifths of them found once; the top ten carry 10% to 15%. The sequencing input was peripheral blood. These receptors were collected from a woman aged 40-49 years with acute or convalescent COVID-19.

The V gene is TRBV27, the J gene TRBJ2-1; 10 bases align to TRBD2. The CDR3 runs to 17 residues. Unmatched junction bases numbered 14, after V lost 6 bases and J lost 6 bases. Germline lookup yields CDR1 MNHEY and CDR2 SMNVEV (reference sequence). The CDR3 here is CASSASLRGLASNEQFF. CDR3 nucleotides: TGTGCCAGCAGCGCCTCATTAAGGGGACTAGCGTCCAATGAGCAGTTCTTC.

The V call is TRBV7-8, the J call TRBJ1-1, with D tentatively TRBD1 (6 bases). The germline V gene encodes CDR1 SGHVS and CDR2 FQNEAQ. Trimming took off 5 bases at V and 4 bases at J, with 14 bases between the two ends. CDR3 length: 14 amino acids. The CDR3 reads CASSRTGKGTEAFF. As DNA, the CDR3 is TGTGCCAGCAGCAGAACAGGGAAAGGCACTGAAGCTTTCTTT.

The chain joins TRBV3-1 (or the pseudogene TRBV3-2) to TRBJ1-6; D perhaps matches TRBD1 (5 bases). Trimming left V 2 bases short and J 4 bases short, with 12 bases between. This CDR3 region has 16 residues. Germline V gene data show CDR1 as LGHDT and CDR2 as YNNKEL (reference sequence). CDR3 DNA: TGTGCCAGCAGCCAAATTCCACGGACATATAATTCACCCCTCCACTTT. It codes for CASSQIPRTYNSPLHF.

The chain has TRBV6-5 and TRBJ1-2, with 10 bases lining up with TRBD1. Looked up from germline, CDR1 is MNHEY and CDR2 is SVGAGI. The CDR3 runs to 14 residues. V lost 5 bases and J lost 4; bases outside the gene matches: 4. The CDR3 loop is CASSPWDRGYGYTF. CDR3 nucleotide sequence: TGTGCCAGCAGTCCTTGGGACAGGGGCTATGGCTACACCTTC.

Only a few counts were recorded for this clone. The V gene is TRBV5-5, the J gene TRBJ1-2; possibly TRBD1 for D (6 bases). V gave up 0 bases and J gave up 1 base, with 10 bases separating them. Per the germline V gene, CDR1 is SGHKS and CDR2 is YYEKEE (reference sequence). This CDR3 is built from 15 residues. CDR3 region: CASSLGRTVNYGYTF. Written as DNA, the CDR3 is TGTGCCAGCAGCTTGGGGAGGACAGTTAACTATGGCTACACCTTC.

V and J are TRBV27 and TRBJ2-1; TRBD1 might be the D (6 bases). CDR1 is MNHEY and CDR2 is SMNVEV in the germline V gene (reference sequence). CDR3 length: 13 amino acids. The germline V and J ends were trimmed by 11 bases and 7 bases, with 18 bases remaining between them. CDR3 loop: CAARGTPSNEQFF. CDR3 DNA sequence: TGTGCCGCGAGGGGGACCCCTTCTAATGAGCAGTTCTTC.

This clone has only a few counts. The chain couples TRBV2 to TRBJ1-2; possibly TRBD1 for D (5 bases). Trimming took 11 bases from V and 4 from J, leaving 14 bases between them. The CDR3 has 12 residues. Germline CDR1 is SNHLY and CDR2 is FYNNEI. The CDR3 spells CASSGEGYGYTF. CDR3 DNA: TGTGCCTCGTCGGGGGAGGGCTATGGCTACACCTTC.

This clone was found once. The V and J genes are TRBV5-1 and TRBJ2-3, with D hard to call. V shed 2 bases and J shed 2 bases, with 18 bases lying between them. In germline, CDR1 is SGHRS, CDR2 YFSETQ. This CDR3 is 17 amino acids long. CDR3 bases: TGCGCCAGCAGCTTAGCCCGATCTGCCCTCTCCACAGATACGCAGTATTTT. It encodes CASSLARSALSTDTQYF.

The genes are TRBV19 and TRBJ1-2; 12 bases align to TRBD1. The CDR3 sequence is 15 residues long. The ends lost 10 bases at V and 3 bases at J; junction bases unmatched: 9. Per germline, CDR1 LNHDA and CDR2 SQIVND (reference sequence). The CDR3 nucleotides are TGTGCCACCCAAGGGACAGGGGGCGAGGACTATGGCTACACCTTC. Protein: CATQGTGGEDYGYTF.

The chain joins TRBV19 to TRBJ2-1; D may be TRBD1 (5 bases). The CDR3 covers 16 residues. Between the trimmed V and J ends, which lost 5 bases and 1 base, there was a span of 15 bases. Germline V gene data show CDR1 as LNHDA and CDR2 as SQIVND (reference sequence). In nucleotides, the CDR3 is TGTGCCAGTAGTGGGATGGGGCCGGAGTCCTACAATGAGCAGTTCTTC. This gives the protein CASSGMGPESYNEQFF.

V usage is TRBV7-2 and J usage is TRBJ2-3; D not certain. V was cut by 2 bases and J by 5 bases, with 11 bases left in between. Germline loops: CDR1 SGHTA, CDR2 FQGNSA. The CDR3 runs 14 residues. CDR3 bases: TGTGCCAGCAGCTTAAGAATCGAGAGAGATACGCAGTATTTT. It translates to CASSLRIERDTQYF.

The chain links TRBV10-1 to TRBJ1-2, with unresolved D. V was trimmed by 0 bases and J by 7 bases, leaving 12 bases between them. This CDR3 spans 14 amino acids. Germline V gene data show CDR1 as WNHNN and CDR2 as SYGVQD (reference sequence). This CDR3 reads CASSESRGTAGYTF. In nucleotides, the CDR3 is TGCGCCAGCAGTGAGTCACGGGGAACGGCTGGCTACACCTTC.

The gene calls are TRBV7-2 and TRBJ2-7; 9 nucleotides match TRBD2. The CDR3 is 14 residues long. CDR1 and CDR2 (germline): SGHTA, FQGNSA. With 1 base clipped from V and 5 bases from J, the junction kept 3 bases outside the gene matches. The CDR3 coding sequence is TGTGCCAGCAGCTTAGGACTAGCGGCCCACGAGCAGTACTTC. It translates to CASSLGLAAHEQYF. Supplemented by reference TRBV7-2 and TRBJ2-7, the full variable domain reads GAGVSQSPSNKVTEKGKDVELRCDPISGHTALYWYRQSLGQGLEFLIYFQGNSAPDKSGLPSDRFSAERTGGSVSTLTIQRTQQEDSAVYLCASSLGLAAHEQYFGPGTRLTVT.

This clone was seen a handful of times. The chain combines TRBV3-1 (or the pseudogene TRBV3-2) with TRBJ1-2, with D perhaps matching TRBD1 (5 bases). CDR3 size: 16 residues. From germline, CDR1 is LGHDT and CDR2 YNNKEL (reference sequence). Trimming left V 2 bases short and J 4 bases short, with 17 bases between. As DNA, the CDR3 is TGTGCCAGCAGCCAAAACGTACAGGCCGCCGTCTATGGCTACACCTTC. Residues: CASSQNVQAAVYGYTF.

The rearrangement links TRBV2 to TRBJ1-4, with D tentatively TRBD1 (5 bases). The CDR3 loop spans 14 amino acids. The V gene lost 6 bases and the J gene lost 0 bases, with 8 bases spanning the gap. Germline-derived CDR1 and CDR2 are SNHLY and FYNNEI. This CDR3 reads CASSPRATNEKLFF. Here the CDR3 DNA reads TGTGCCAGCAGCCCCAGGGCAACTAATGAAAAACTGTTTTTT.

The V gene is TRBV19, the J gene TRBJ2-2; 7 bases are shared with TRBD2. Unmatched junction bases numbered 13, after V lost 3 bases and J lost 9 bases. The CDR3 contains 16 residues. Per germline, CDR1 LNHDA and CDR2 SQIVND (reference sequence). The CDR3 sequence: CASSIGRGDGARELFF. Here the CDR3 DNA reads TGTGCCAGTAGTATCGGTCGGGGGGATGGGGCCCGGGAGCTGTTTTTT.

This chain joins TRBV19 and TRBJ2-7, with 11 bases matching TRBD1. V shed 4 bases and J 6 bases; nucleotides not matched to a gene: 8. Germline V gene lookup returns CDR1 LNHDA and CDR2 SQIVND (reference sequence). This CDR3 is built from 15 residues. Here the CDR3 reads CASSTGTGGRIEQYF. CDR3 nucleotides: TGTGCCAGTAGTACCGGGACAGGGGGTAGGATCGAGCAGTACTTC.

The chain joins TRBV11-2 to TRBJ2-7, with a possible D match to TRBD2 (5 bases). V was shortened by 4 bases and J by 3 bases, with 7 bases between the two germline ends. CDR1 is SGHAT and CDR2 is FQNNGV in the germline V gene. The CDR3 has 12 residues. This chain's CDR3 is CASSSGGYEQYF. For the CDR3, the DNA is TGTGCCAGCAGCTCCGGAGGCTACGAGCAGTACTTC.

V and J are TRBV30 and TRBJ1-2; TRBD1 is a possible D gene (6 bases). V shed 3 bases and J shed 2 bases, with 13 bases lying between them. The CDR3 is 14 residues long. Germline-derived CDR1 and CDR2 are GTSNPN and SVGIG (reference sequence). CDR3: CAWRRDRRNYGYTF. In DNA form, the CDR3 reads TGTGCCTGGAGGAGAGACAGGCGAAACTATGGCTACACCTTC.

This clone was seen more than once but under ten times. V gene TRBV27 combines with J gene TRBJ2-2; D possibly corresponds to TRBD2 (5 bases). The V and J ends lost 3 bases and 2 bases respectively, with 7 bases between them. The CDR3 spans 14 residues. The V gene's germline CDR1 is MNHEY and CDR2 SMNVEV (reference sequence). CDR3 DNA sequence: TGTGCCAGCAGTTTTGCGGGTAACACCGGGGAGCTGTTTTTT. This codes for CASSFAGNTGELFF.

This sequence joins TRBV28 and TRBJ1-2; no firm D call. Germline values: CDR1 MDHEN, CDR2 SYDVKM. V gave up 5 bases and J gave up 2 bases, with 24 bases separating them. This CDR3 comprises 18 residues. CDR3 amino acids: CASSPTHIRLIQNYGYTF. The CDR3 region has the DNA TGTGCCAGCAGTCCAACCCACATCCGTCTGATACAAAACTATGGCTACACCTTC.

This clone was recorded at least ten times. CDR3 sequence: CASSISTSLLYEQYF. CDR3 coding DNA: TGTGCCAGTAGTATTTCGACTAGTCTTCTGTACGAGCAGTACTTC. V usage is TRBV19 and J usage is TRBJ2-7; D is possibly TRBD2 (6 bases). This CDR3 has 15 amino acids. Germline V gene data show CDR1 as LNHDA and CDR2 as SQIVND (reference sequence). With 3 bases removed from V and 4 bases from J, the gap between germline ends came to 16 bases.

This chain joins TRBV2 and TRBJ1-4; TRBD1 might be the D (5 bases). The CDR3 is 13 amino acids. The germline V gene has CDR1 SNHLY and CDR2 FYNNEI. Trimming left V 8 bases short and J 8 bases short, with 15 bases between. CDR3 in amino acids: CASVERRGEKLFF. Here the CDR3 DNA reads TGTGCCAGCGTCGAACGGCGGGGGGAAAAACTGTTTTTT.

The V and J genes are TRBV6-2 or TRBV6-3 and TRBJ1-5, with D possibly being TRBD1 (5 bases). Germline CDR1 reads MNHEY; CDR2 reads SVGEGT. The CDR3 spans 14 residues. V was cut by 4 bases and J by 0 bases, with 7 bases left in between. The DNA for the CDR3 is TGTGCCAGCAGTTTGGGGCTTAGCAATCAGCCCCAGCATTTT. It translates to CASSLGLSNQPQHF.

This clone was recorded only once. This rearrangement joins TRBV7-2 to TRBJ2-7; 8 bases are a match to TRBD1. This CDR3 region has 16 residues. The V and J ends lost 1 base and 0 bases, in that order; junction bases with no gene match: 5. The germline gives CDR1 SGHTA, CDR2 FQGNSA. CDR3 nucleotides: TGTGCCAGCAGCTTAGGGTGGACAGGGCTCTCCTACGAGCAGTACTTC. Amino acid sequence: CASSLGWTGLSYEQYF.

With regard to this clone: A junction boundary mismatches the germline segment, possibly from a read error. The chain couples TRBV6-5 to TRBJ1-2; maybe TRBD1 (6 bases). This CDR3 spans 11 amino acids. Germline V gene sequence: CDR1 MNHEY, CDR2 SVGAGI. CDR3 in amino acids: CASSYSGDTIF. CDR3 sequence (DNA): TGTGCCAGCAGTTACTCTGGGGACACCATCTTC.